This T cell receptor beta chain is from a study of B cell selection in AIRE deficiency (dated by TCRdb to the late 2010s). General notes on the study: TCRbeta repertoires of sorted blood CD4+ conventional T cells and regulatory T cells were compared between AIRE-deficient patients and healthy controls. The TCR-sequenced cohort comprised five AIRE-deficient APECED patients and five healthy control donors. Results the study describes overall, beyond this receptor: Among approximately 4,000 shared Treg TCRbeta sequences, approximately 32% were shared exclusively by healthy donors and around 9.3% exclusively by patients, which suggests that Treg selection is less efficient in the absence of AIRE. TCRBV gene usage, CDR3 length and TCR diversity in Tconv and Treg cells from AIRE-deficient patients were found to be similar to those in cells from healthy donors. Approximately 30% of the Treg TCRbeta sequences shared among healthy donors turned up in patient Tconv cells, suggesting that Treg-biased clones are diverted into the Tconv compartment. Only TCRbeta chains were sequenced, and 36.6% of shared healthy-donor Treg sequences were also present in healthy Tconv cells, possibly due to differing TCRalpha chains. Shorter CDR3s were found in shared Treg sequences, reflecting a bias toward rearrangements containing few non-templated nucleotide insertions.

TCRbeta chain sequencing was performed with the immunoSEQ platform. Processing in the source paper ran as follows. When Treg repertoires were pooled, tens of thousands of distinct TCRbeta sequences were obtained from patients and about 96,000 from healthy donors. Treg TCRbeta sequences found in two or more individuals were defined as public, and these public Treg TCRbeta sequences were then searched for in Tconv repertoires. Differences between groups were assessed by Mann-Whitney U tests with Bonferroni-Dunn correction in GraphPad Prism 7.03. TCRdb holds this immuneACCESS table with in-frame rearrangements only. Some clones are missing; in checked studies, unresolved V genes explain under half, and the rest has no known cause. V and J calls and clone size are those listed in that table; D and trimming were worked out from the DNA. The table for this sample lists about 22,000 clones; about 95% of them were counted only once. Around 2% of the sample comes from the top ten.

Comment on this clone: The target of this receptor is not known. Per-nucleotide qualities are absent, and no much larger clonotype sits a single base away.

The trim is 3 bases for V and 5 bases for J, with a gap of 4 bases between the germline ends. From cysteine to phenylalanine, the CDR3 is 12 amino acids long. Of all the DNA, just the CDR3 is kept, 36 bases in frame from base 1. The germline V gene (reference sequence) gives CDR1 as MNHNY and CDR2 as SVGAGI. For sorting, regulatory T cells were defined as CD4+CD25hiCD127low/negative cells. APECED syndrome was present in the AIRE-deficient patients. A FACSAria flow cytometer was used to sort the Tconv and Treg cells intended for TCRbeta sequencing. Sorted cells were collected into 5-ml round-bottom polystyrene tubes, and dry cell pellets were frozen at -80°C before sequencing.

The sequence was obtained from a human donor with AIRE deficiency. The sequencing sample was made of Tregs sorted from PBMCs. The V and J segments used are TRBV6-6 and TRBJ2-2; no D gene can be assigned with confidence. The sequenced DNA is TGTGCCAGCAGTTATTCGACCGGGGAGCTGTTTTTT. It specifies CASSYSTGELFF.